Listed below are T cell receptor beta chains from one sample, sequenced in a study of T-cell memory formation after mild COVID-19. Via MiXCR, TCRdb re-called the 5' RACE reads, giving one row per CDR3 protein. This table holds 170,000 or so distinct CDR3 sequences, less than 40% found once. Sequenced input: PBMCs or a T cell subset sorted from them (not recorded which). These TCRs come from an adult woman who had mild COVID-19 (a few samples of this study predate the infection). Cell type and time point are not known. Both conserved end residues are part of each CDR3. D genes are given only for firm matches. Only some rows state a clone size, as once, few, many or a class for expanded clones.

v_gene: TRBV24-1
j_gene: TRBJ2-3
abundance: .
d_gene: TRBD1
CDR3nt: TGTGCCATACCGGGACAGGGAGACGATACGCAGTATTTT
CDR3aa: CAIPGQGDDTQYF

v_gene: TRBV7-2
j_gene: TRBJ1-2
abundance: .
d_gene: .
CDR3nt: TGTGCCAGCAGCCGAGGTGGCAGCGCTAACTATGGCTACACCTTC
CDR3aa: CASSRGGSANYGYTF

v_gene: TRBV4-3
j_gene: TRBJ1-1
abundance: .
d_gene: .
CDR3nt: TGCGCCAGCAGCCGAGGTGTGACGAGCTCGGACACTGAAGCTTTCTTT
CDR3aa: CASSRGVTSSDTEAFF

v_gene: TRBV10-3
j_gene: TRBJ2-1
abundance: .
d_gene: TRBD2
CDR3nt: TGTGCCAGATGGAGCGGGAGGGGGCCCGATGAGCAGTTCTTC
CDR3aa: CARWSGRGPDEQFF

v_gene: TRBV6-2/TRBV6-3
j_gene: TRBJ1-2
abundance: .
d_gene: .
CDR3nt: TGTGCCAGCAGTTCGGGACCCTTAAACTATGGCTACACCTTC
CDR3aa: CASSSGPLNYGYTF

v_gene: TRBV3-1
j_gene: TRBJ2-3
abundance: .
d_gene: .
CDR3nt: TGTGCCAGCAGCCAAGATTTAGCCCAGACCACAGATACGCAGTATTTT
CDR3aa: CASSQDLAQTTDTQYF

v_gene: TRBV4-3
j_gene: TRBJ1-3
abundance: .
d_gene: TRBD1
CDR3nt: TGCGCCAGCAGCCAGGGACAGAAGGCGGGCACCATATATTTT
CDR3aa: CASSQGQKAGTIYF

v_gene: TRBV12-3/TRBV12-4
j_gene: TRBJ2-7
abundance: many
d_gene: TRBD2
CDR3nt: TGTGCCAGCAGTCCGGGACTAGCGGGGGGATTGTACGAGCAGTACTTC
CDR3aa: CASSPGLAGGLYEQYF

v_gene: TRBV6-1
j_gene: TRBJ1-4
abundance: .
d_gene: .
CDR3nt: TGTGCCAGCAGTGAAGCGCTACCGTCGGGCGATAATGAAAAACTGTTTTTT
CDR3aa: CASSEALPSGDNEKLFF

v_gene: TRBV7-8
j_gene: TRBJ1-1
abundance: few
d_gene: .
CDR3nt: TGTGCCAGCAGCTTAGCCTCGGGACTCCAGCAAGCTTTCTTT
CDR3aa: CASSLASGLQQAFF

v_gene: TRBV20-1
j_gene: TRBJ2-2
abundance: .
d_gene: .
CDR3nt: TGCAGTGCTAGAGGGGGGACAGGGGAGCTGTTTTTT
CDR3aa: CSARGGTGELFF

v_gene: TRBV4-1
j_gene: TRBJ2-7
abundance: few
d_gene: .
CDR3nt: TGCGCCAGCAGCCAAGATAGGAGGTACGAGCAGTACTTC
CDR3aa: CASSQDRRYEQYF

v_gene: TRBV4-3
j_gene: TRBJ2-7
abundance: few
d_gene: .
CDR3nt: TGCGCCAGCAGCCAAGATCTGGCGACCCTAGGGACCTACGAGCAGTACTTC
CDR3aa: CASSQDLATLGTYEQYF

v_gene: TRBV5-1
j_gene: TRBJ2-7
abundance: .
d_gene: TRBD2
CDR3nt: TGCGCCAGCAGCTCCCGTAGCGGGGGTCGTGGTGAGATATCCTACGAGCAGTACTTC
CDR3aa: CASSSRSGGRGEISYEQYF

v_gene: TRBV18
j_gene: TRBJ2-7
abundance: .
d_gene: .
CDR3nt: TGTGCCAGCTCACCACCCGACGGGGAAATCTACGAGCAGTACTTC
CDR3aa: CASSPPDGEIYEQYF

v_gene: TRBV12-3/TRBV12-4
j_gene: TRBJ1-2
abundance: few
d_gene: .
CDR3nt: TGTGCCAGCACTAAGGACAGCTATGGCTACACCTTC
CDR3aa: CASTKDSYGYTF

v_gene: TRBV27
j_gene: TRBJ1-2
abundance: .
d_gene: .
CDR3nt: TGTGCCAGCAGGGGGCGAAATCGGAACTATGGCTACACCTTC
CDR3aa: CASRGRNRNYGYTF

v_gene: TRBV6-2/TRBV6-3
j_gene: TRBJ2-1
abundance: .
d_gene: TRBD1
CDR3nt: TGTGCCAGCAGTACTTACAGGGGTCTAGGGAATGAGCAGTTCTTC
CDR3aa: CASSTYRGLGNEQFF

v_gene: TRBV7-2
j_gene: TRBJ1-1
abundance: .
d_gene: .
CDR3nt: TGTGCCAGCAGCCCCTGGGACGGGAACACTGAAGCTTTCTTT
CDR3aa: CASSPWDGNTEAFF

v_gene: TRBV7-9
j_gene: TRBJ1-2
abundance: .
d_gene: .
CDR3nt: TGTGCCAGCACCACTTCGACGGACTATGGCTACACCTTC
CDR3aa: CASTTSTDYGYTF

v_gene: TRBV9
j_gene: TRBJ1-1
abundance: few
d_gene: .
CDR3nt: TGTGCCAGCAGCGTAGGGGGCACTGAAGCTTTCTTT
CDR3aa: CASSVGGTEAFF

v_gene: TRBV6-6
j_gene: TRBJ1-4
abundance: .
d_gene: .
CDR3nt: TGTGCCAGCAGTTACGAGCGTGGGGCAACTAATGAAAAACTGTTTTTT
CDR3aa: CASSYERGATNEKLFF

v_gene: TRBV14
j_gene: TRBJ2-5
abundance: .
d_gene: .
CDR3nt: TGTGCCAGCAGCCAAAGTAGAGAGACCCAGTACTTC
CDR3aa: CASSQSRETQYF

v_gene: TRBV7-8
j_gene: TRBJ2-3
abundance: few
d_gene: TRBD1
CDR3nt: TGTGCCAGCAGCTTGGGCTCGGGACAGAGCGGTCGTACGCAGTATTTT
CDR3aa: CASSLGSGQSGRTQYF

v_gene: TRBV10-3
j_gene: TRBJ2-7
abundance: .
d_gene: .
CDR3nt: TGTGCCATCAGTGATAGGCAGGGATCCGACGAGCAGTACTTC
CDR3aa: CAISDRQGSDEQYF

v_gene: TRBV24-1
j_gene: TRBJ2-7
abundance: .
d_gene: .
CDR3nt: TGTGCCACCAGTGATTTATTCAGGCCTGACGAGCAGTACTTC
CDR3aa: CATSDLFRPDEQYF

v_gene: TRBV11-1
j_gene: TRBJ1-6
abundance: few
d_gene: .
CDR3nt: TGTGCCAGCAGCTCCAGGGGTAATAATTCACCCCTCCACTTT
CDR3aa: CASSSRGNNSPLHF

v_gene: TRBV4-1
j_gene: TRBJ1-2
abundance: few
d_gene: TRBD1
CDR3nt: TGCGCCAGCAGCCAGACAGGGATCGGGGGCTACACCTTC
CDR3aa: CASSQTGIGGYTF

v_gene: TRBV18
j_gene: TRBJ1-2
abundance: .
d_gene: .
CDR3nt: TGTGCCAGCTCACCACCAATGGCAGGGGACTATGGCTACACCTTC
CDR3aa: CASSPPMAGDYGYTF

v_gene: TRBV5-1
j_gene: TRBJ2-1
abundance: few
d_gene: .
CDR3nt: TGCGCCAGCAGGCTACAGGGTCAGGGCTACAATGAGCAGTTCTTC
CDR3aa: CASRLQGQGYNEQFF

v_gene: TRBV5-6
j_gene: TRBJ2-1
abundance: .
d_gene: .
CDR3nt: TGTGCCAGCAGCTTGGCCAGGGTAGCGGTTTCCTACACTGAGCAGTTCTTC
CDR3aa: CASSLARVAVSYTEQFF

v_gene: TRBV13
j_gene: TRBJ1-1
abundance: .
d_gene: .
CDR3nt: TGTGCCAGCAGCTTAGGTCTTCGGCAGGGTGGTGAAGCTTTCTTT
CDR3aa: CASSLGLRQGGEAFF

v_gene: TRBV7-2
j_gene: TRBJ2-3
abundance: few
d_gene: TRBD2
CDR3nt: TGTGCCAGCAGCTTATTAGGTCTAGCGGGAGCAGATACGCAGTATTTT
CDR3aa: CASSLLGLAGADTQYF

v_gene: TRBV11-2
j_gene: TRBJ2-7
abundance: .
d_gene: .
CDR3nt: TGTGCCAGCAGCTTAGGTACAGGGAGGAACGAGCAGTACTTC
CDR3aa: CASSLGTGRNEQYF

v_gene: TRBV6-2/TRBV6-3
j_gene: TRBJ2-7
abundance: .
d_gene: .
CDR3nt: TGTGCCAGCAGCGATGTATTGAACGAGCAGTACTTC
CDR3aa: CASSDVLNEQYF

v_gene: TRBV5-1
j_gene: TRBJ2-3
abundance: few
d_gene: TRBD1
CDR3nt: TGCGCCAGCAGCTTGGTAGGACAGGGGATGACAGATACGCAGTATTTT
CDR3aa: CASSLVGQGMTDTQYF

v_gene: TRBV9
j_gene: TRBJ2-6
abundance: .
d_gene: .
CDR3nt: TGTGCCAGCAGCGTACTTAGGAGCTCTGGGGCCAACGTCCTGACTTTC
CDR3aa: CASSVLRSSGANVLTF

v_gene: TRBV12-3/TRBV12-4
j_gene: TRBJ2-7
abundance: few
d_gene: .
CDR3nt: TGTGCCAGCAGGGACGGGACATCCCTCTCCGAGCAGTACTTC
CDR3aa: CASRDGTSLSEQYF